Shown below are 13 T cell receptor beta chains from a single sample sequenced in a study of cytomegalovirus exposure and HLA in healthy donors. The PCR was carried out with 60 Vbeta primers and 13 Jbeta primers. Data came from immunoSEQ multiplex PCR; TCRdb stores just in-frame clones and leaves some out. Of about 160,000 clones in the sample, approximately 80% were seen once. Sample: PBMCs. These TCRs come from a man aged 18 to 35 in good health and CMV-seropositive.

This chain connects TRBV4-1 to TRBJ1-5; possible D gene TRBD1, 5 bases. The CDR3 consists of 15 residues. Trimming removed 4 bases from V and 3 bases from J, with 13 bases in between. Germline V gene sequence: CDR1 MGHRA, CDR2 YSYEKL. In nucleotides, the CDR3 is TGCGCCAGCAGCCGAAGCGGGACGGTCAATCAGCCCCAGCATTTT. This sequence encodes CASSRSGTVNQPQHF.

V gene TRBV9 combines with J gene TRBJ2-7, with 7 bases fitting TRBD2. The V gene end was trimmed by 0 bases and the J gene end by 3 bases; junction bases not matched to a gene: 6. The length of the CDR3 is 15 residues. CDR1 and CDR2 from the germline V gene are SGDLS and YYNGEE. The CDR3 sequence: CASSVDVQRGYEQYF. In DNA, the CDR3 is TGTGCCAGCAGCGTAGATGTTCAGCGGGGCTACGAGCAGTACTTC.

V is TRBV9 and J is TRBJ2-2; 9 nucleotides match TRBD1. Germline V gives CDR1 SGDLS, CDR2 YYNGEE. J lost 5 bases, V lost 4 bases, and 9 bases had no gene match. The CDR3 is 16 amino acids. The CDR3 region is CASSSRTGEVTGELFF. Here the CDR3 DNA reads TGTGCCAGCAGCTCCCGGACAGGGGAGGTTACCGGGGAGCTGTTTTTT.

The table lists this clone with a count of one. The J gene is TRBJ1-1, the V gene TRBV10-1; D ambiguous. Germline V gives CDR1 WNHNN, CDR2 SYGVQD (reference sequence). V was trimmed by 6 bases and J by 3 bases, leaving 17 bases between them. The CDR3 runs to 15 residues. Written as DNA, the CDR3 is TGCGCCAGCAGCCTCGGACCCTCCGGGGACACTGAAGCTTTCTTT. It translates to CASSLGPSGDTEAFF.

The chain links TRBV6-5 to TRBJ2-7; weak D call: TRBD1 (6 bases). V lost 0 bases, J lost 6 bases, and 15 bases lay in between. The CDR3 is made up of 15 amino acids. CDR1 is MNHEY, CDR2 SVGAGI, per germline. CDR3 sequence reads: CASSYSTGLFPEQYF. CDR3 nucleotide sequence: TGTGCCAGCAGTTACTCGACAGGCCTGTTTCCCGAGCAGTACTTC.

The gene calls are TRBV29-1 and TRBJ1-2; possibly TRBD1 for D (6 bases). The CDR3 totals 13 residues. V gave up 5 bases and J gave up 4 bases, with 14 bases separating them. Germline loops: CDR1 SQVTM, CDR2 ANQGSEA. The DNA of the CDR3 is TGCAGCGTTAAGACGGACAGAGTCTATGGCTACACCTTC. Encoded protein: CSVKTDRVYGYTF.

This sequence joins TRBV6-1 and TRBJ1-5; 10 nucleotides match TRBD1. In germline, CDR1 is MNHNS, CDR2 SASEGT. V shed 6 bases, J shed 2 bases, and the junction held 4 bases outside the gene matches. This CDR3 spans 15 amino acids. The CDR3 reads CASRTGTGGNQPQHF. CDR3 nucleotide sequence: TGTGCCAGCAGGACCGGGACAGGGGGCAATCAGCCCCAGCATTTT.

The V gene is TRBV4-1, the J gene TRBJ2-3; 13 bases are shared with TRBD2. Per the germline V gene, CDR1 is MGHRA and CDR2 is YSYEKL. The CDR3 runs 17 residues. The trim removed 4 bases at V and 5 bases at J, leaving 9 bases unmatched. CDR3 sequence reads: CASSRRTSGSGGDTQYF. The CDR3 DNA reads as TGCGCCAGCAGCCGCCGGACTAGCGGGAGCGGTGGAGATACGCAGTATTTT.

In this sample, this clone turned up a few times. CDR3 nucleotides: TGTGCCAGCAGTTCCCGACTAGCGGGAGAGAACGAGCAGTACTTC. Its translation is CASSSRLAGENEQYF. V gene TRBV27 combines with J gene TRBJ2-7; 12 bases map to TRBD2. V shed 4 bases and J 5 bases; nucleotides not matched to a gene: 6. The length of the CDR3 is 15 residues. The germline V gene has CDR1 MNHEY and CDR2 SMNVEV (reference sequence).

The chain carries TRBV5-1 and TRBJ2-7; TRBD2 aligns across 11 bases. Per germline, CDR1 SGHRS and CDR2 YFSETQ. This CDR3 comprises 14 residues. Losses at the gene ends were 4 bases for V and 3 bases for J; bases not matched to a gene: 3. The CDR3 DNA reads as TGCGCCAGCAGCGATGGACTAGCGGGCTACGAGCAGTACTTC. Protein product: CASSDGLAGYEQYF. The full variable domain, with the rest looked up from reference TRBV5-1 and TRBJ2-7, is KAGVTQTPRYLIKTRGQQVTLSCSPISGHRSVSWYQQTPGQGLQFLFEYFSETQRNKGNFPGRFSGRQFSNSRSEMNVSTLELGDSALYLCASSDGLAGYEQYFGPGTRLTVT.

CDR3 DNA: TGTGCCAGTAGTATAGGGTACGGACAAACTCATGAGCAGTTCTTC. It is translated as CASSIGYGQTHEQFF. V usage is TRBV19 and J usage is TRBJ2-1, with TRBD1 as a possible D gene (5 bases). CDR3 length: 15 amino acids. Trimming removed 1 base from V and 8 bases from J, with 15 bases in between. Germline V gene lookup returns CDR1 LNHDA and CDR2 SQIVND (reference sequence).

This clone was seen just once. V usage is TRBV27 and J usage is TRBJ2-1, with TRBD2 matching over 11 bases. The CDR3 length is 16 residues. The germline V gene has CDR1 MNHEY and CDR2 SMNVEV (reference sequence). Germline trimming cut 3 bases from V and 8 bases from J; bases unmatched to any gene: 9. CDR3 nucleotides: TGTGCCAGCAGTTTGGGGCTAGCGGGAGGATATTATGAGCAGTTCTTC. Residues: CASSLGLAGGYYEQFF.

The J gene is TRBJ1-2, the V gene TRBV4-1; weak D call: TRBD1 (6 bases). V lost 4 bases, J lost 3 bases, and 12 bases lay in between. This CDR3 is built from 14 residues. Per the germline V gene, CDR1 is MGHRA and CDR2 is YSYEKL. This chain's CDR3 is CASSPRAGDYGYTF. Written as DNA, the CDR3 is TGCGCCAGCAGCCCACGGGCAGGGGACTATGGCTACACCTTC.